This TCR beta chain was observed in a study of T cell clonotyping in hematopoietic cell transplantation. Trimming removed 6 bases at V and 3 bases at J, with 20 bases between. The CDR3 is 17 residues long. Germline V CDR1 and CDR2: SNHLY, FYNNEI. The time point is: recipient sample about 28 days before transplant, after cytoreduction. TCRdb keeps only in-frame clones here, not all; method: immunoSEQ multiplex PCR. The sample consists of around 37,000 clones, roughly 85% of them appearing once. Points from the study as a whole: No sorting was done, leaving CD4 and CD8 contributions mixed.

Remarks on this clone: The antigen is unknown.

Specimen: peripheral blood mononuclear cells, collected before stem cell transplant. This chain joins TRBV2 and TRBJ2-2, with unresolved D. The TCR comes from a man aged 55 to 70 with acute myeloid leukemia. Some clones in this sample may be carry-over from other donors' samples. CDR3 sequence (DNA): TGTGCCAGCAGGAGATTAGGCCCCCTTCTCGACACCGGGGAGCTGTTTTTT. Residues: CASRRLGPLLDTGELFF.